The TCR beta chain under discussion was sequenced for a study of blood T cell repertoires in COVID-19. Study context: Samples of COVID-19 (acute and convalescent) were obtained from the United States, Italy and Spain. PBMCs, B-cell-depleted T cells, or T cells provided the cDNA or gDNA that made up the material.

The V and J ends lost 3 bases and 11 bases respectively, with 10 bases between them. The germline V gene encodes CDR1 ENHRY and CDR2 SYGVKD. The CDR3 totals 11 residues. In the source study's methods: Estimation of nucleated cell counts was performed using reference gene primer amplification. TCRdb's table, derived via immunoSEQ multiplex PCR, lists solely in-frame clones and lacks some. That table supplies the V and J calls and clone size; D and trimming were determined from the DNA. This sample carries fewer than 250,000 clones, approximately 82% of them seen once, and the ten largest clones take 1.5% to 2%.

This TCR was recovered from a woman older than 75 with acute or convalescent COVID-19. The J gene is TRBJ1-1, the V gene TRBV10-3; D is perhaps TRBD1 (5 bases). The sequenced sample was peripheral blood. The CDR3 DNA reads TGTGCCATCAGTGAAGGGGTCGTCGCTTTCTTT. This gives the protein CAISEGVVAFF.